One and the same sample provided the 31 T cell receptor beta chains below, sequenced in a study of Tregs in tolerant kidney transplant recipients. Recipients received nonmyeloablative bone marrow transplants from related graft donors, with transient mixed chimerism. Only in-frame clones appear in the TCRdb table, and some are missing; sequencing was by immunoSEQ multiplex PCR. This sample's clone table lists 25,000 to 35,000 clones. Specimen: CD4+ T cells from blood (PBMCs), collected 24 months after the transplant. The origin of the receptors is a human patient who received a combined kidney and bone marrow transplant. Some T cells may be the graft donor's.

As concerns this clone: Read data end 3 residues before the CDR3 end; the end is taken from the germline J gene. This chain connects TRBV7-9 to TRBJ1-2, with TRBD1 matching over 7 bases. V was clipped by 2 bases and J by 7 bases; unmatched bases: 10. CDR1 is SEHNR and CDR2 is FQNEAQ in the germline V gene (reference sequence). This CDR3 has 15 residues. This CDR3 reads CASSLTTGSSSGYTF. The sequenced CDR3 bases are TGTGCCAGCAGCTTAACGACAGGGTCCTCCTCTGGC. Supplemented by reference TRBV7-9 and TRBJ1-2, the full variable domain reads DTGVSQNPRHKITKRGQNVTFRCDPISEHNRLYWYRQTLGQGPEFLTYFQNEAQLEKSRLLSDRFSAERPKGSFSTLEIQRTEQGDSAMYLCASSLTTGSSSGYTFGSGTRLTVV.

On this clone itself: The read stops 3 residues short of the end of the CDR3; the missing end is completed from the germline J gene. The chain is built from TRBV5-1 and TRBJ2-5, with D maybe TRBD2 (5 bases). Trimming shortened V by 2 bases and J by 4 bases, and 12 bases separated the two germline ends. Looked up from germline, CDR1 is SGHRS and CDR2 is YFSETQ. CDR3 length: 14 residues. The CDR3 DNA, read in part, is TGCGCCAGCAGCTTTACAACCAGCGGAGAGACC. It encodes CASSFTTSGET. The whole CDR3 reads CASSFTTSGETQYF.

Comment on this clone: The sequence runs out 3 residues before the end of the CDR3; the remainder is reconstructed from the germline J gene. This chain uses TRBV7-2 with TRBJ1-2, with 12 bases fitting TRBD1. This CDR3 is built from 15 residues. CDR1 is SGHTA and CDR2 is FQGNSA in the germline V gene. V lost 1 base, J lost 7 bases, and 4 bases stayed unmatched. The covered CDR3 bases are TGTGCCAGCAGCTTAGGGGGACAGGGGGCCCCTGGC. It is translated as CASSLGGQGAPG. The CDR3 reads in full as CASSLGGQGAPGYTF.

On this clone itself: The read comes to an end 3 residues before the CDR3 does, leaving the germline J gene to fill in the end. The chain recombines TRBV2 with TRBJ2-4; 8 bases line up with TRBD1. V dropped 6 bases and J dropped 8; count of bases not matched to a gene: 3. Per the germline V gene, CDR1 is SNHLY and CDR2 is FYNNEI. There are 12 residues in the CDR3. CDR3: CASRLTGDIQYF. CDR3 DNA (partial): TGTGCCAGCAGGCTGACAGGGGACATT.

A remark on this clone: The missing CDR3 end, 3 residues past where the read stops, is filled in from the germline J gene. V is TRBV20-1 and J is TRBJ2-2, with 7 positions matching TRBD1. J was trimmed by 3 bases and V by 6 bases; bases with no gene match: 7. Germline CDR1 reads DFQATT; CDR2 reads SNEGSKA (reference sequence). CDR3 size: 14 residues. The chain's CDR3 is CSAPGTAYTGELFF. The covered CDR3 bases are TGCAGTGCCCCCGGGACAGCTTACACCGGGGAG.

About this clone: Read data end 3 residues before the CDR3 end; the end is taken from the germline J gene. The gene calls are TRBV20-1 and TRBJ2-1; 8 positions agree with TRBD2. V shed 5 bases and J 4 bases; nucleotides not matched to a gene: 7. The germline CDR1 and CDR2 sequences are DFQATT and SNEGSKA (reference sequence). The CDR3 sequence is 14 residues long. The sequenced CDR3 bases are TGCAGTGCTGGACGGGGGGGGAGTTACAATGAG. It encodes CSAGRGGSYNE. The whole CDR3 is CSAGRGGSYNEQFF.

Comments on this clone: The sequenced fragment ends 3 residues before the CDR3 boundary, so the rest is inferred from the germline J gene. The chain combines TRBV5-8 with TRBJ2-3; D remains unclear. Trimming left V 1 base short and J 0 bases short, with 9 bases between. The CDR3 covers 15 residues. Germline V gives CDR1 SGHTS, CDR2 YDEGEE. The CDR3: CASSLSILSTDTQYF. CDR3 bases read: TGTGCCAGCAGCTTGTCGATACTCAGCACAGATACG.

About this clone itself: The sequenced fragment ends 3 residues before the CDR3 boundary, so the rest is inferred from the germline J gene. The V and J genes are TRBV12-5 and TRBJ2-4; D is uncertain. The CDR3 is 11 amino acids. Germline V gene sequence: CDR1 LGHNT, CDR2 FRNRAP. The V and J ends lost 5 bases and 9 bases respectively, with 8 bases between them. The part of the CDR3 DNA that was read is TGTGCTAGTGGTCCCCCCTTCATT. Its translation: CASGPPFI. The whole CDR3 sequence is CASGPPFIQYF.

Regarding this clone: From the germline J gene comes the end of the CDR3, since the read stops 3 residues before it. This rearrangement joins TRBV6-2 or TRBV6-3 to TRBJ2-1; 7 bases agree with TRBD2. Per germline, CDR1 MNHEY and CDR2 SVGEGT. Unmatched junction bases numbered 9, after V lost 6 bases and J lost 4 bases. The CDR3 has 15 amino acids. The part of the CDR3 DNA that was read is TGTGCCAGCAGAGACTGGACCGGGGGGTACAATGAG. Amino acids: CASRDWTGGYNE. The whole CDR3 sequence reads CASRDWTGGYNEQFF.

A word on this clone: The read ends 3 residues before the CDR3 terminus; that terminus is restored from the germline J gene. The chain recombines TRBV20-1 with TRBJ2-1, with 8 bases lining up with TRBD2. Germline CDR1 reads DFQATT; CDR2 reads SNEGSKA (reference sequence). J was trimmed by 7 bases and V by 3 bases; bases with no gene match: 8. This CDR3 contains 14 residues. CDR3 residues: CSASIGTRGNEQFF. CDR3 bases read: TGCAGTGCTAGCATCGGGACTAGGGGGAATGAG.

As to this clone: The read finishes 3 residues shy of the CDR3 end, and the germline J gene is used to complete it. The rearrangement joins TRBV7-9 to TRBJ2-7; 7 bases are shared with TRBD2. The CDR3 runs 13 residues. Trimming removed 5 bases from V and 6 bases from J; junction bases left unmatched: 7. The germline V gene encodes CDR1 SEHNR and CDR2 FQNEAQ (reference sequence). Partial CDR3 DNA: TGTGCCAGCAGCGCCGCGGGAGCGCGCGAG. Amino acid sequence: CASSAAGARE. The full CDR3 sequence reads CASSAAGAREQYF.

With regard to this clone: The read comes to an end 3 residues before the CDR3 does, leaving the germline J gene to fill in the end. V is TRBV5-1 and J is TRBJ1-2; D is unclear. This CDR3 contains 12 residues. The V gene's germline CDR1 is SGHRS and CDR2 YFSETQ. The CDR3 bases that were read are TGCGCCAGCAGCTTGGGGCCGTCGGGC. Translation gives CASSLGPSG. The CDR3 in full is CASSLGPSGYTF. The complete variable domain, with remaining parts taken from reference TRBV5-1 and TRBJ1-2, reads KAGVTQTPRYLIKTRGQQVTLSCSPISGHRSVSWYQQTPGQGLQFLFEYFSETQRNKGNFPGRFSGRQFSNSRSEMNVSTLELGDSALYLCASSLGPSGYTFGSGTRLTVV.

Comments on this clone: With the read ending 3 residues before the CDR3 end, the germline J gene is used to fill in that end. The chain carries TRBV7-2 and TRBJ1-5; possible D gene TRBD1, 5 bases. The CDR3 spans 15 residues. The V gene's germline CDR1 is SGHTA and CDR2 FQGNSA. Trimming stripped 1 base from V and 6 bases from J, with 13 bases between. The chain's CDR3 is CASSLGQGFSQPQHF. The part of the CDR3 DNA that was read is TGTGCCAGCAGCTTAGGCCAGGGCTTTAGTCAGCCC. The full variable domain, in which reference TRBV7-2 and TRBJ1-5 provide the parts outside the CDR3, is GAGVSQSPSNKVTEKGKDVELRCDPISGHTALYWYRQSLGQGLEFLIYFQGNSAPDKSGLPSDRFSAERTGGSVSTLTIQRTQQEDSAVYLCASSLGQGFSQPQHFGDGTRLSIL.

With respect to this clone: The sequenced fragment ends 3 residues before the CDR3 boundary, so the rest is inferred from the germline J gene. This sequence joins TRBV11-2 and TRBJ2-7; TRBD1 is a possible D gene (6 bases). Germline loops: CDR1 SGHAT, CDR2 FQNNGV. Deletions cut 8 bases from V and 1 base from J, with 15 bases between. CDR3 size: 14 residues. The CDR3 spells CASLPGTNSYEQYF. The sequenced part of the CDR3 DNA is TGTGCCAGCCTTCCCGGGACAAATTCCTACGAG.

As concerns this clone: The DNA ends 3 residues before the CDR3 does, and the rest of the CDR3 is filled in from the germline J gene. The chain joins TRBV7-7 to TRBJ2-1; TRBD2 aligns across 9 bases. V gave up 5 bases and J gave up 7 bases; unmatched junction bases: 12. The CDR3 consists of 16 residues. The germline V gene has CDR1 SSHAT and CDR2 FNYEAQ (reference sequence). The CDR3 is CASSAISGSILNEQFF. Partial CDR3 DNA: TGTGCCAGCAGCGCCATTAGCGGGAGTATTTTAAATGAG.

Regarding this clone: Coverage ceases 3 residues before the CDR3 finishes, and the germline J gene fills in the end. The J gene is TRBJ2-7, the V gene TRBV7-2, with D unclear. Trimming removed 3 bases from V and 0 bases from J, with 9 bases in between. The germline V gene has CDR1 SGHTA and CDR2 FQGNSA. The CDR3 totals 14 residues. The chain's CDR3 is CASSFSRSSYEQYF. The CDR3 DNA, read in part, is TGTGCCAGCAGCTTTTCCCGCAGCTCCTACGAG.

Comments on this clone: The read is 3 residues too short to cover the CDR3 end, so that end is filled in from the germline J gene. The V call is TRBV10-2, the J call TRBJ2-1; the D gene is possibly TRBD2 (6 bases). Germline CDR1 is WSHSY and CDR2 is SAAADI. Deletions cut 4 bases from V and 3 bases from J, with 13 bases between. The CDR3 length is 15 residues. CDR3 sequence reads: CASSAGLSYYNEQFF. Partial CDR3 DNA: TGCGCCAGCAGTGCTGGACTATCTTACTACAATGAG.

The covered CDR3 bases are TGTGCCAGCAGCCCCCGAGATACG. Translated: CASSPRDT. The CDR3, in full, reads CASSPRDTQYF. The chain is built from TRBV2 and TRBJ2-3; D remains ambiguous. The read falls 3 residues short of the CDR3 end, and the missing part is taken from the germline J gene. V gave up 6 bases and J gave up 5 bases, with 6 bases separating them. Germline CDR1 SNHLY, CDR2 FYNNEI. The CDR3 is 11 residues long. The full variable domain, rest sourced from reference TRBV2 and TRBJ2-3, is EPEVTQTPSHQVTQMGQEVILRCVPISNHLYFYWYRQILGQKVEFLVSFYNNEISEKSEIFDDQFSVERPDGSNFTLKIRSTKLEDSAMYFCASSPRDTQYFGPGTRLTVL.

On this clone: The CDR3 end falls 3 residues outside the read, so it is completed with the germline J gene. The rearrangement uses TRBV29-1 and TRBJ2-7; 7 bases map to TRBD2. CDR3 length: 11 residues. Looked up from germline, CDR1 is SQVTM and CDR2 is ANQGSEA. With 4 bases clipped from V and 3 bases from J, the junction kept 0 bases outside the gene matches. The part of the CDR3 DNA that was read is TGCAGCGTTGGGGGGGGCTACGAG. Protein sequence: CSVGGGYE. The entire CDR3 reads CSVGGGYEQYF.

The part of the CDR3 DNA that was read is TGTGCCAGCAACGAGGCAACTAATGAAAAA. Translated: CASNEATNEK. The entire CDR3 reads CASNEATNEKLFF. The genes are TRBV28 and TRBJ1-4; D gene ambiguous. With the read ending 3 residues before the CDR3 end, the germline J gene is used to fill in that end. CDR3 length: 13 residues. CDR1 is MDHEN, CDR2 SYDVKM, per germline. The V end was cut by 7 bases, the J end by 0 bases, with 6 bases between.

Regarding this clone: The observed sequence ends 3 residues before the CDR3 terminus, with the missing tail filled in from the germline J gene. The rearrangement joins TRBV5-5 to TRBJ1-6, with TRBD1 as a possible D gene (5 bases). The germline gives CDR1 SGHKS, CDR2 YYEKEE (reference sequence). CDR3 length: 15 residues. V gave up 0 bases and J gave up 3 bases, with 7 bases separating them. CDR3 bases read: TGTGCCAGCAGCTTGGTTCAGGGCTATAATTCACCC. Its translation is CASSLVQGYNSP. Given in full, the CDR3 is CASSLVQGYNSPLHF.

Remarks on this clone: Read data end 3 residues before the CDR3 end; the end is taken from the germline J gene. The V and J genes are TRBV6-2 or TRBV6-3 and TRBJ2-7; D is perhaps TRBD1 (5 bases). Trimming pared 2 bases from V and 4 bases from J, leaving 15 bases between. The length of the CDR3 is 15 residues. Germline lookup yields CDR1 MNHEY and CDR2 SVGEGT. Partial CDR3 DNA: TGTGCCAGCAGTTACGAAAGGGGTTTGGGTTACGAG. Its protein is CASSYERGLGYE. Given in full, the CDR3 is CASSYERGLGYEQYF.

The CDR3 spells CASSLVQGSKNEQFF. The DNA read from the CDR3 is TGCGCCAGCAGCTTGGTTCAGGGCTCGAAGAATGAG. V usage is TRBV5-1 and J usage is TRBJ2-1, with D possibly being TRBD1 (5 bases). The read is 3 residues too short to cover the CDR3 end, so that end is filled in from the germline J gene. Trimming took 0 bases from V and 7 from J, leaving 14 bases between them. Germline lookup yields CDR1 SGHRS and CDR2 YFSETQ. The CDR3 sequence is 15 residues long.

A remark on this clone: Read sequence stops 3 residues before the CDR3 end, and the germline J gene provides the missing end. The genes are TRBV18 and TRBJ1-2, with 7 bases identical to TRBD1. The ends lost 5 bases at V and 4 bases at J; junction bases unmatched: 10. Germline lookup yields CDR1 KGHSH and CDR2 LQKENI. CDR3 length: 15 residues. Incomplete CDR3 DNA: TGTGCCAGCTCAGATGTGACAGGGAGTCCCTATGGC. Residues: CASSDVTGSPYG. The full CDR3 reads CASSDVTGSPYGYTF.

Comment on this clone: The CDR3 goes on 3 residues after the read ends, and that part is filled in from the germline J gene. The rearrangement uses TRBV6-2 or TRBV6-3 and TRBJ2-3; D might be TRBD1 (6 bases). The CDR3 length is 15 residues. Trimming pared 0 bases from V and 0 bases from J, leaving 7 bases between. The germline gives CDR1 MNHEY, CDR2 SVGEGT. This CDR3 reads CASSYSDSSTDTQYF. The CDR3 DNA, read in part, is TGTGCCAGCAGTTACTCGGACAGTAGCACAGATACG.

In the case of this clone: With the read ending 3 residues before the CDR3 end, the germline J gene is used to fill in that end. This chain uses TRBV20-1 with TRBJ2-5, with 9 bases aligning to TRBD1. J was trimmed by 5 bases and V by 5 bases; bases with no gene match: 12. The CDR3 has 15 residues. CDR1 DFQATT and CDR2 SNEGSKA come from the germline V gene (reference sequence). This CDR3 is CSALSGTGNAETQYF. Partial CDR3 DNA: TGCAGTGCTCTGTCCGGGACAGGGAACGCGGAGACC.

Worth noting for this clone: One end of the junction is discordant with germline, which a read error may explain. Read data end 3 residues before the CDR3 end; the end is taken from the germline J gene. This chain uses TRBV7-3 with TRBJ2-7, with D unclear. CDR1 SGHTA and CDR2 FQGTGA come from the germline V gene. The CDR3 has 14 residues. CDR3 protein: CASRLMADSYEQYF. Partial CDR3 DNA: TGTGCCAGCAGATTAATGGCGGACTCCTACGAG.

Concerning this clone: The read is 3 residues too short to cover the CDR3 end, so that end is filled in from the germline J gene. The chain employs TRBV2 and TRBJ2-3; 12 bases map to TRBD2. CDR3 size: 16 residues. CDR1 is SNHLY, CDR2 FYNNEI, per germline. J gave up 0 bases and V 5 bases, and 3 bases lay outside the gene matches. The CDR3 loop is CASSPSGRASTDTQYF. CDR3 bases read: TGTGCCAGCAGTCCTAGCGGGAGGGCTAGCACAGATACG.

On this clone itself: Read data end 3 residues before the CDR3 end; the end is taken from the germline J gene. This chain uses TRBV20-1 with TRBJ2-1; TRBD2 is a possible D gene (5 bases). The CDR3 has 13 residues. Germline V gene data show CDR1 as DFQATT and CDR2 as SNEGSKA (reference sequence). V was trimmed by 6 bases and J by 4 bases, leaving 13 bases between them. CDR3 DNA (partial): TGCAGTGCACCCTGGACTCGTTACAATGAG. Protein sequence: CSAPWTRYNE. The whole CDR3 sequence reads CSAPWTRYNEQFF.

This clone is identified as medium-sized from frequency. The read gets to within 3 residues of the CDR3 end, and the germline J gene fills in the rest. V gene TRBV20-1 combines with J gene TRBJ2-1; 9 positions match TRBD1. Germline loops: CDR1 DFQATT, CDR2 SNEGSKA (reference sequence). CDR3 length equals 13 residues. With 5 bases clipped from V and 6 bases from J, the junction kept 5 bases outside the gene matches. The CDR3 bases that were read are TGCAGTGCTCCCGGACAGGGGACCAATGAG. Its protein is CSAPGQGTNE. The CDR3 in full is CSAPGQGTNEQFF.

The sequenced CDR3 bases are TGTGCCAGCAGCCTATTTCCGAACGAG. Translation gives CASSLFPNE. The entire CDR3 protein is CASSLFPNEQYF. The chain has TRBV7-9 and TRBJ2-7; D gene ambiguous. Coverage ceases 3 residues before the CDR3 finishes, and the germline J gene fills in the end. V was clipped by 5 bases and J by 5 bases, with 10 bases between them. This CDR3 spans 12 amino acids. Germline V gives CDR1 SEHNR, CDR2 FQNEAQ (reference sequence).